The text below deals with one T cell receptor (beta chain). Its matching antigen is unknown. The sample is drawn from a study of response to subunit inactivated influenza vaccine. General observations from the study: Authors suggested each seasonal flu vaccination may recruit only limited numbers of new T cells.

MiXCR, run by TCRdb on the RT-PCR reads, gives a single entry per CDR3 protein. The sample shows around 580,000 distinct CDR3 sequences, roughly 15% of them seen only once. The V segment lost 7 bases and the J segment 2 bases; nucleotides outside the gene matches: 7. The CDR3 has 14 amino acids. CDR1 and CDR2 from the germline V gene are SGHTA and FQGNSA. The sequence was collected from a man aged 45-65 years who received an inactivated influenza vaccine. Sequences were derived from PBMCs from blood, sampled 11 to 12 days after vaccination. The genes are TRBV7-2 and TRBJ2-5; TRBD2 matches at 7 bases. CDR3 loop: CASNPGLEQETQYF. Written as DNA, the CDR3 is TGTGCCAGCAATCCAGGACTAGAGCAAGAGACCCAGTACTTC.